The TCR beta chain under discussion was sequenced for a study of blood T cell repertoires in COVID-19. Looking at the study overall: From the United States, Italy and Spain came samples of acute and convalescent COVID-19. Nucleic acid was either cDNA or gDNA, and it came from T cells, B-cell-depleted T cells, or PBMCs.

Original processing notes: From reference gene primer amplification, estimates of nucleated cell counts were derived. Generated by immunoSEQ multiplex PCR, the TCRdb table keeps only in-frame clones and is missing some. For V, J and clone size, that table is used; D and trimming come from the DNA. The top ten clones hold about 22% of a sample with tens of thousands of clones, 86% of them seen once. In germline, CDR1 is SGHNT, CDR2 YENEEA. J gave up 6 bases and V 6 bases, and 11 bases lay outside the gene matches. This CDR3 has 14 amino acids. The source of this sequence is an elderly woman with acute or convalescent COVID-19. The chain links TRBV11-3 to TRBJ2-7; TRBD2 agrees at 7 bases. Sequencing was performed on peripheral blood. CDR3 protein: CASRGSGVGSEQYF. CDR3 DNA: TGTGCCAGCAGGGGGAGCGGGGTAGGATCCGAGCAGTACTTC.